The rows below give T cell receptor beta chains drawn from one sample of a study of blood T cell repertoires in COVID-19. Sequencing was performed with immunoSEQ multiplex PCR; in TCRdb, only in-frame clones are kept and a portion is missing. The sample has about 280,000 clones, around nine tenths seen once. The sequenced material came from peripheral blood. The receptors stem from a woman aged 25 to 39 with COVID-19, enrolled during active disease. Each CDR3 is given with its conserved first and last residue. The D gene is left open where the match is weak. Not every row has a clone size; where given, it reads once, few, many or a size class.

D gene: TRBD2
V gene: TRBV6-5
clone size: .
J gene: TRBJ2-2
CDR3 DNA: TGTGCCAGCAGTAATCGGGGGGGTACCGGGGAGCTGTTTTTT
CDR3 protein: CASSNRGGTGELFF

D gene: .
V gene: TRBV11-2
clone size: .
J gene: TRBJ2-7
CDR3 DNA: TGTGCCAGCAGCTTAGATTCCGGCCAGGGCTCCTACGAGCAGTACTTC
CDR3 protein: CASSLDSGQGSYEQYF

D gene: .
V gene: TRBV29-1
clone size: few
J gene: TRBJ2-2
CDR3 DNA: TGCAGCGTTCCGGGGGGCGGGTCCGGGGAGCTGTTTTTT
CDR3 protein: CSVPGGGSGELFF

D gene: TRBD1
V gene: TRBV28
clone size: .
J gene: TRBJ2-7
CDR3 DNA: TGTGCCAGCAGTGCGACAGGGGGGGAATACTTC
CDR3 protein: CASSATGGEYF

D gene: .
V gene: TRBV7-8
clone size: .
J gene: TRBJ2-2
CDR3 DNA: TGTGCCAGCAGCTTAATCGGGGGGAACACCGGGGAGCTGTTTTTT
CDR3 protein: CASSLIGGNTGELFF

D gene: TRBD2
V gene: TRBV30
clone size: .
J gene: TRBJ2-7
CDR3 DNA: TGTGCCTGTTCAACCGGGAGGGGGTCGAACGAGCAGTACTTC
CDR3 protein: CACSTGRGSNEQYF

D gene: .
V gene: TRBV11-2
clone size: .
J gene: TRBJ2-1
CDR3 DNA: TGTGCCAGCAGCTTAGGAGGGCGCAGCTCCTACAATGAGCAGTTCTTC
CDR3 protein: CASSLGGRSSYNEQFF

D gene: TRBD1
V gene: TRBV20-1
clone size: .
J gene: TRBJ2-7
CDR3 DNA: TGCAGTGCTAGTTCCGGGACAGCCTACGAGCAGTACTTC
CDR3 protein: CSASSGTAYEQYF

D gene: .
V gene: TRBV6-5
clone size: many
J gene: TRBJ2-7
CDR3 DNA: TGTGCCAGCAGTCGGGGACTGCACCGCGAGCAGTACTTC
CDR3 protein: CASSRGLHREQYF

D gene: .
V gene: TRBV2
clone size: .
J gene: TRBJ1-3
CDR3 DNA: TGTGCCAGCAGTCCCAAACAGGGTTACGGAAACACCATATATTTT
CDR3 protein: CASSPKQGYGNTIYF

D gene: TRBD2
V gene: TRBV3-1/TRBV3-2
clone size: .
J gene: TRBJ2-5
CDR3 DNA: TGTGCCAGCAGCCCGTATGGGACTAGCCGGGAGACCCAGTACTTC
CDR3 protein: CASSPYGTSRETQYF

D gene: .
V gene: TRBV5-5
clone size: .
J gene: TRBJ1-1
CDR3 DNA: TGTGCCAGCAGCCCGACTGCCGCTAGCACTGAAGCTTTCTTT
CDR3 protein: CASSPTAASTEAFF

D gene: TRBD1
V gene: TRBV11-2
clone size: .
J gene: TRBJ2-7
CDR3 DNA: TGTGCCAGCAGCCTCCGGGACAGGGGCCGCGCGGACGAGCAGTACTTC
CDR3 protein: CASSLRDRGRADEQYF

D gene: TRBD1
V gene: TRBV28
clone size: .
J gene: TRBJ1-5
CDR3 DNA: TGTGCCAGCAGTTTAGGGGAGGAGGGACAGAAGAACTTCTATAGCAATCAGCCCCAGCATTTT
CDR3 protein: CASSLGEEGQKNFYSNQPQHF

D gene: TRBD1
V gene: TRBV4-1
clone size: .
J gene: TRBJ1-4
CDR3 DNA: TGCGCCGCCTCGGAGACAGGGGGCGGGAAACTGTTTTTT
CDR3 protein: CAASETGGGKLFF

D gene: .
V gene: TRBV7-2
clone size: .
J gene: TRBJ2-1
CDR3 DNA: TGTGCCAGCAGCCCGGGGGTGTGGAATGAGCAGTTCTTC
CDR3 protein: CASSPGVWNEQFF

D gene: .
V gene: TRBV7-8
clone size: .
J gene: TRBJ2-7
CDR3 DNA: TGTGCCAGCAGCTTGGACGGGAGAGCGAACGAGCAGTACTTC
CDR3 protein: CASSLDGRANEQYF

D gene: TRBD1
V gene: TRBV15
clone size: .
J gene: TRBJ1-3
CDR3 DNA: TGTGCCACCATGGGACAGTCTATTACTGGAAACACCATATATTTT
CDR3 protein: CATMGQSITGNTIYF

D gene: .
V gene: TRBV13
clone size: .
J gene: TRBJ2-7
CDR3 DNA: TGTGCCAGCAGCCCTGGAGCCGGTCTCGAGCAGTACTTC
CDR3 protein: CASSPGAGLEQYF

D gene: TRBD1
V gene: TRBV5-6
clone size: .
J gene: TRBJ1-1
CDR3 DNA: TGTGCCAGCAGCTTCGGGACAGGGTGGGGAGCTGAAGCTTTCTTT
CDR3 protein: CASSFGTGWGAEAFF

D gene: TRBD2
V gene: TRBV2
clone size: .
J gene: TRBJ2-1
CDR3 DNA: TGTGCCAGCAGTGCGCTAGCGGGAGTGGATGAGCAGTTCTTC
CDR3 protein: CASSALAGVDEQFF

D gene: .
V gene: TRBV5-1
clone size: .
J gene: TRBJ1-1
CDR3 DNA: TGCGCCAGCAGCTTACAGGGTGTGGGCACTGAAGCTTTCTTT
CDR3 protein: CASSLQGVGTEAFF

D gene: .
V gene: TRBV30
clone size: .
J gene: TRBJ2-1
CDR3 DNA: TGTGCCTGGAGTGGAATAGCGGCCTACAATGAGCAGTTCTTC
CDR3 protein: CAWSGIAAYNEQFF

D gene: .
V gene: TRBV7-9
clone size: .
J gene: TRBJ1-4
CDR3 DNA: TGTGCCAGCAGCTTTCAGGGAGGAAGTGAAAAACTGTTTTTT
CDR3 protein: CASSFQGGSEKLFF

D gene: .
V gene: TRBV23-1
clone size: .
J gene: TRBJ1-1
CDR3 DNA: TGCGCCAGCAGTCAAATGCAGGGTGGCGCTGAAGCTTTCTTT
CDR3 protein: CASSQMQGGAEAFF

D gene: .
V gene: TRBV7-2
clone size: .
J gene: TRBJ1-6
CDR3 DNA: TGTGCCAGCAGCCTACAGGGAGCCTATAATTCACCCCTCCACTTT
CDR3 protein: CASSLQGAYNSPLHF

D gene: .
V gene: TRBV5-1
clone size: .
J gene: TRBJ1-6
CDR3 DNA: TGCGCCAGCAGCTTTGGGGCTCAGACGGGGGGTTCACCCCTCCACTTT
CDR3 protein: CASSFGAQTGGSPLHF

D gene: TRBD1
V gene: TRBV28
clone size: .
J gene: TRBJ1-5
CDR3 DNA: TGTGCCAGCAGTCTTCGACAGGGTGGCCAGCCCCAGCATTTT
CDR3 protein: CASSLRQGGQPQHF

D gene: .
V gene: TRBV12-3/TRBV12-4
clone size: .
J gene: TRBJ1-1
CDR3 DNA: TGTGCCAGCAGTTTTGGGGGAGGCACTGAAGCTTTCTTT
CDR3 protein: CASSFGGGTEAFF

D gene: TRBD1
V gene: TRBV5-4
clone size: .
J gene: TRBJ2-7
CDR3 DNA: TGTGCCAGCAGCTCGGACAGGGGATACGAGCAGTACTTC
CDR3 protein: CASSSDRGYEQYF

D gene: TRBD2
V gene: TRBV19
clone size: once
J gene: TRBJ2-3
CDR3 DNA: TGTGCCAGTAGTACGGGGATTGGGCGGGAGTGGACAGATACGCAGTATTTT
CDR3 protein: CASSTGIGREWTDTQYF

D gene: TRBD1
V gene: TRBV15
clone size: .
J gene: TRBJ1-6
CDR3 DNA: TGTGCCACCAGCGTGGACAGGGTCGGGAATTCACCCCTCCACTTT
CDR3 protein: CATSVDRVGNSPLHF

D gene: .
V gene: TRBV5-1
clone size: .
J gene: TRBJ2-2
CDR3 DNA: TGCGCCAGCAGCTTGGTCCGGGCGAACACCGGGGAGCTGTTTTTT
CDR3 protein: CASSLVRANTGELFF

D gene: TRBD1
V gene: TRBV6-5
clone size: .
J gene: TRBJ2-7
CDR3 DNA: TGTGCCAGCAGTTCAGCCGGGACAGGGTCCTACGAGCAGTACTTC
CDR3 protein: CASSSAGTGSYEQYF

D gene: .
V gene: TRBV5-1
clone size: .
J gene: TRBJ1-1
CDR3 DNA: TGCGCCAGCAGCCGGCGGCCCTGGGAGGTGATGAACACTGAAGCTTTCTTT
CDR3 protein: CASSRRPWEVMNTEAFF

D gene: .
V gene: TRBV28
clone size: .
J gene: TRBJ2-1
CDR3 DNA: TGTGCCAGCAGCCTTAGCTCCTCCTACAATGAGCAGTTCTTC
CDR3 protein: CASSLSSSYNEQFF

D gene: TRBD1
V gene: TRBV27
clone size: .
J gene: TRBJ1-5
CDR3 DNA: TGTGCCAGCAGTCCCTGGACAGGTCGGGGTAGCAATCAGCCCCAGCATTTT
CDR3 protein: CASSPWTGRGSNQPQHF

D gene: TRBD1
V gene: TRBV3-1/TRBV3-2
clone size: .
J gene: TRBJ2-3
CDR3 DNA: TGTGCCAGCAGCCCGGGACAGGGAAGCACAGATACGCAGTATTTT
CDR3 protein: CASSPGQGSTDTQYF

D gene: .
V gene: TRBV28
clone size: .
J gene: TRBJ1-5
CDR3 DNA: TGTGCCAGCACCGGGGGTTATAGCAATCAGCCCCAGCATTTT
CDR3 protein: CASTGGYSNQPQHF

D gene: .
V gene: TRBV18
clone size: .
J gene: TRBJ1-4
CDR3 DNA: TGTGCCAGCTCACCTGCCATGGAGGGTGAAAAACTGTTTTTT
CDR3 protein: CASSPAMEGEKLFF

D gene: TRBD1
V gene: TRBV7-9
clone size: .
J gene: TRBJ2-1
CDR3 DNA: TGTGCCAGCAGCTTAGAAGACGGGACAGGGTACAGTGAGCAGTTCTTC
CDR3 protein: CASSLEDGTGYSEQFF

D gene: TRBD2
V gene: TRBV2
clone size: .
J gene: TRBJ2-3
CDR3 DNA: TGTGCCAGCAGGAGGGGACTAGCGAGCGATGGAATAGATACGCAGTATTTT
CDR3 protein: CASRRGLASDGIDTQYF

D gene: .
V gene: TRBV14
clone size: .
J gene: TRBJ1-1
CDR3 DNA: TGTGCCAGCAGCCACTCAAGCTGGGAGAAACACACTGAAGCTTTCTTT
CDR3 protein: CASSHSSWEKHTEAFF

D gene: TRBD2
V gene: TRBV5-1
clone size: .
J gene: TRBJ2-7
CDR3 DNA: TGCGCCAGCAGCTTGGATACTAGCGGGAGTAGGCAGTACTTC
CDR3 protein: CASSLDTSGSRQYF

D gene: TRBD2
V gene: TRBV19
clone size: .
J gene: TRBJ2-7
CDR3 DNA: TGTGCCAGTAGCGTACTAGCGGGCCACGAGCAGTACTTC
CDR3 protein: CASSVLAGHEQYF

D gene: TRBD2
V gene: TRBV4-1
clone size: .
J gene: TRBJ2-2
CDR3 DNA: TGCGCCAGCAGCCAAGAAAGTGCGGGAGGCACCGGGGAGCTGTTTTTT
CDR3 protein: CASSQESAGGTGELFF

D gene: .
V gene: TRBV12-3/TRBV12-4
clone size: .
J gene: TRBJ2-7
CDR3 DNA: TGTGCCAGCAGTCCGGACATGGGCGAGCAGTACTTC
CDR3 protein: CASSPDMGEQYF

D gene: .
V gene: TRBV30
clone size: .
J gene: TRBJ2-3
CDR3 DNA: TGTGCCTGGAACCCGCGGAGGGCGGGCACAGATACGCAGTATTTT
CDR3 protein: CAWNPRRAGTDTQYF

D gene: .
V gene: TRBV7-6
clone size: .
J gene: TRBJ1-4
CDR3 DNA: TGTGCCAGCAGCCCCAACGGTGAAAAACTGTTTTTT
CDR3 protein: CASSPNGEKLFF

D gene: TRBD2
V gene: TRBV9
clone size: .
J gene: TRBJ2-1
CDR3 DNA: TGTGCCAGCAGCCCGCGACTAGCGGTCTACAATGAGCAGTTCTTC
CDR3 protein: CASSPRLAVYNEQFF

D gene: .
V gene: TRBV5-1
clone size: once
J gene: TRBJ2-1
CDR3 DNA: TGCGCCAGCAGCTTGGTTAGCGGAGGGAGCTCCTACAATGAGCAGTTCTTC
CDR3 protein: CASSLVSGGSSYNEQFF

D gene: TRBD1
V gene: TRBV18
clone size: .
J gene: TRBJ1-1
CDR3 DNA: TGTGCCAGCTCATCGACAGGGCAAATGAACACTGAAGCTTTCTTT
CDR3 protein: CASSSTGQMNTEAFF

D gene: TRBD2
V gene: TRBV7-9
clone size: .
J gene: TRBJ2-7
CDR3 DNA: TGTGCCAGCAGCTCCCCCCGCGGGAGTAACCCCTACGAGCAGTACTTC
CDR3 protein: CASSSPRGSNPYEQYF

D gene: TRBD2
V gene: TRBV3-1/TRBV3-2
clone size: few
J gene: TRBJ2-3
CDR3 DNA: TGTGCCAGCAGCCAAGCGGCTAGCGGATACACAGATACGCAGTATTTT
CDR3 protein: CASSQAASGYTDTQYF